Below, 29 T cell receptor beta chains from the same sample are listed, as sequenced in a study of siplizumab effects on memory and regulatory T cells. Libraries were prepared by immunoSEQ multiplex PCR; TCRdb keeps only in-frame clonotypes and omits some of them. The table lists about 100,000 clones, approximately 92% of them singletons. The material sequenced was CD4+ T cells sorted from blood. The receptor source for this set is a human donor in good health.

The chain recombines TRBV18 with TRBJ2-3; 8 bases match TRBD2. Germline trimming cut 4 bases from V and 4 bases from J; bases unmatched to any gene: 7. The length of the CDR3 is 15 residues. Looked up from germline, CDR1 is KGHSH and CDR2 is LQKENI. The CDR3: CASSRNGGVPDTQYF. The CDR3 DNA is TGTGCCAGCTCACGCAACGGGGGGGTCCCAGATACGCAGTATTTT.

The chain recombines TRBV15 with TRBJ1-5; D is perhaps TRBD1 (6 bases). V was cut by 3 bases and J by 0 bases, with 9 bases left in between. Germline CDR1 reads LNHNV; CDR2 reads YYDKDF (reference sequence). The length of the CDR3 is 15 residues. This CDR3 is CATSRGQYSNQPQHF. CDR3 bases: TGTGCCACCAGCAGGGGACAATATAGCAATCAGCCCCAGCATTTT.

This clone has only a few counts. CDR3 DNA: TGTGCCAGCAGTCAGGACAGTCGAGCTTTCTTT. As protein: CASSQDSRAFF. The chain recombines TRBV6-1 with TRBJ1-1; D might be TRBD1 (6 bases). The CDR3 is made up of 11 amino acids. Germline CDR1 and CDR2: MNHNS and SASEGT. Trimming left V 5 bases short and J 10 bases short, with 11 bases between.

This chain joins TRBV27 and TRBJ1-2; D is uncertain. Trimming took 2 bases from V and 2 from J, leaving 6 bases between them. Germline loops: CDR1 MNHEY, CDR2 SMNVEV (reference sequence). This CDR3 spans 13 amino acids. In nucleotides, the CDR3 is TGTGCCAGCAGTTTAAGGCAGAACTATGGCTACACCTTC. Translation gives CASSLRQNYGYTF.

The genes are TRBV7-3 and TRBJ1-2; 9 bases agree with TRBD1. From germline, CDR1 is SGHTA and CDR2 FQGTGA. Losses at the gene ends were 5 bases for V and 4 bases for J; bases not matched to a gene: 5. This CDR3 has 14 residues. The CDR3 loop is CASSRQGGSYGYTF. CDR3 nucleotides: TGTGCCAGCAGCCGACAGGGGGGCTCCTATGGCTACACCTTC.

This clone was counted once. The V gene is TRBV28, the J gene TRBJ1-2, with a possible D match to TRBD1 (6 bases). V lost 3 bases and J lost 8, with 13 bases in between. The CDR3 runs to 13 residues. CDR1 and CDR2 (germline): MDHEN, SYDVKM. CDR3 in amino acids: CASSFGGATGYTF. The CDR3 DNA reads TGTGCCAGCAGTTTCGGGGGGGCGACCGGCTACACCTTC.

V gene TRBV6-6 combines with J gene TRBJ1-2, with D hard to call. Trimming left V 0 bases short and J 4 bases short, with 6 bases between. The germline gives CDR1 MNHNY, CDR2 SVGAGI (reference sequence). The CDR3 runs to 13 residues. CDR3 protein: CASSYSNSYGYTF. The DNA of the CDR3 is TGTGCCAGCAGTTACTCTAACAGCTATGGCTACACCTTC.

The CDR3, as DNA: TGTGCCAGCAGTTCAACTAGCCCCGGTGCGGTCACGCAGTATTTT. It is translated as CASSSTSPGAVTQYF. The gene calls are TRBV7-3 and TRBJ2-3; the D gene is possibly TRBD2 (6 bases). The CDR3 is 15 amino acids. With 6 bases removed from V and 9 bases from J, the gap between germline ends came to 22 bases. CDR1 is SGHTA and CDR2 is FQGTGA in the germline V gene.

The chain recombines TRBV29-1 with TRBJ1-1; D call uncertain. The CDR3 runs to 12 residues. The V gene lost 5 bases and the J gene lost 1 base, with 8 bases spanning the gap. Germline CDR1 reads SQVTM; CDR2 reads ANQGSEA. The CDR3, as DNA: TGCAGCGTTCAATCCGGGAACACTGAAGCTTTCTTT. This gives the protein CSVQSGNTEAFF.

The rearrangement links TRBV28 to TRBJ2-7, with D perhaps TRBD2 (5 bases). Trimming removed 7 bases from V and 0 bases from J, with 7 bases in between. Germline CDR1 reads MDHEN; CDR2 reads SYDVKM. The CDR3 is 12 amino acids. Written as DNA, the CDR3 is TGTGCCAGCACCGGGGTCTCCTACGAGCAGTACTTC. Translating gives CASTGVSYEQYF.

The J gene is TRBJ1-4, the V gene TRBV29-1; D unclear. Trimming pared 3 bases from V and 8 bases from J, leaving 19 bases between. The CDR3 loop spans 15 amino acids. The germline V gene has CDR1 SQVTM and CDR2 ANQGSEA. The DNA of the CDR3 is TGCAGCGTTGACTTCCTGCCAGCGGGAAGGGAAAAACTGTTTTTT. This gives the protein CSVDFLPAGREKLFF.

The count of this clone is one. The chain has TRBV23-1 and TRBJ2-7; D is tentatively TRBD1 or TRBD2 (6 bases each). TRBV23-1 falls under the ORF class, with uncertain function. The V end was cut by 2 bases, the J end by 10 bases, with 9 bases between. The CDR3 has 11 residues. This CDR3 is CASSQRGPQYF. CDR3 DNA sequence: TGCGCCAGCAGTCAACGGGGGCCACAGTACTTC.

This rearrangement joins TRBV13 to TRBJ1-4; D unclear. Trimming shortened V by 0 bases and J by 3 bases, and 11 bases separated the two germline ends. CDR1 and CDR2 from the germline V gene are PRHDT and FYEKMQ (reference sequence). The CDR3 sequence is 16 residues long. CDR3 sequence: CASSLGGLQPNEKLFF. The CDR3 DNA reads TGTGCCAGCAGCTTAGGCGGGCTTCAGCCTAATGAAAAACTGTTTTTT.

The V and J genes are TRBV9 and TRBJ1-2, with TRBD1 identical over 9 bases. The CDR3 loop spans 16 amino acids. Germline-derived CDR1 and CDR2 are SGDLS and YYNGEE. With 0 bases clipped from V and 9 bases from J, the junction kept 12 bases outside the gene matches. The CDR3 loop reads CASSVGSPGQGIRYTF. CDR3 DNA: TGTGCCAGCAGCGTAGGGTCTCCGGGACAGGGAATTCGCTACACCTTC.

The rearrangement joins TRBV19 to TRBJ2-3; 12 nucleotides align to TRBD2. Trimming cost V 10 bases and J 4 bases; bases outside gene matches: 21. CDR1 and CDR2 (germline): LNHDA, SQIVND (reference sequence). The CDR3 has 19 amino acids. CDR3 sequence reads: CATPLPVASGGAAPDTQYF. For the CDR3, the DNA is TGTGCCACGCCCCTACCCGTGGCTAGCGGGGGGGCGGCTCCAGATACGCAGTATTTT.

This chain links TRBV7-3 with TRBJ1-4; the D gene is possibly TRBD1 (6 bases). Trimming stripped 1 base from V and 7 bases from J, with 7 bases between. The germline V gene encodes CDR1 SGHTA and CDR2 FQGTGA. CDR3 size: 13 residues. The CDR3 DNA reads TGTGCCAGCAGCTTAATACAGGGTGAAAAACTGTTTTTT. Translation: CASSLIQGEKLFF.

The chain carries TRBV19 and TRBJ1-6; no clear D gene. Trimming cost V 0 bases and J 7 bases, with 13 bases left between them. Germline CDR1 reads LNHDA; CDR2 reads SQIVND (reference sequence). The length of the CDR3 is 16 residues. In DNA form, the CDR3 reads TGTGCCAGTAGTATAGATTCCGGGATCGGGAATTCACCCCTCCACTTT. Protein sequence: CASSIDSGIGNSPLHF.

This chain's CDR3 is CASSQPGLAGREQYF. CDR3 DNA: TGTGCCAGCAGTCAACCGGGACTAGCGGGGCGCGAGCAGTACTTC. This chain joins TRBV5-4 and TRBJ2-7, with 13 bases lining up with TRBD2. The CDR3 has 15 residues. V shed 5 bases, J shed 6 bases, and the junction held 8 bases outside the gene matches. In germline, CDR1 is SGHNT, CDR2 YYREEE (reference sequence). Full variable domain (remainder filled in from reference TRBV5-4 and TRBJ2-7): ETGVTQSPTHLIKTRGQQVTLRCSSQSGHNTVSWYQQALGQGPQFIFQYYREEENGRGNFPPRFSGLQFPNYSSELNVNALELDDSALYLCASSQPGLAGREQYFGPGTRLTVT.

This clone was observed once. The V call is TRBV19, the J call TRBJ1-5, with 7 nucleotides matching TRBD1. CDR3 length: 17 residues. The V segment lost 7 bases and the J segment 0 bases; nucleotides outside the gene matches: 12. The germline CDR1 and CDR2 sequences are LNHDA and SQIVND (reference sequence). CDR3 protein: CASTPQGGVYSNQPQHF. The CDR3 DNA is TGTGCCAGTACCCCCCAGGGGGGGGTCTATAGCAATCAGCCCCAGCATTTT. The full variable domain, with the rest looked up from reference TRBV19 and TRBJ1-5, is DGGITQSPKYLFRKEGQNVTLSCEQNLNHDAMYWYRQDPGQGLRLIYYSQIVNDFQKGDIAEGYSVSREKKESFPLTVTSAQKNPTAFYLCASTPQGGVYSNQPQHFGDGTRLSIL.

The J gene is TRBJ1-1, the V gene TRBV27; TRBD1 agrees at 9 bases. The CDR3 runs to 14 residues. V gave up 3 bases and J gave up 5 bases; unmatched junction bases: 4. Germline values: CDR1 MNHEY, CDR2 SMNVEV (reference sequence). The CDR3 sequence: CASSFETGGTEAFF. The DNA of the CDR3 is TGTGCCAGCAGTTTCGAGACAGGGGGTACTGAAGCTTTCTTT.

This chain links TRBV11-3 with TRBJ1-6; D possibly corresponds to TRBD1 (6 bases). This CDR3 spans 15 amino acids. Germline CDR1 SGHNT, CDR2 YENEEA. V lost 0 bases and J lost 10, with 13 bases in between. The CDR3 region is CASSLDGRGGSPLHF. The CDR3 DNA sequence: TGTGCCAGCAGCTTAGATGGCAGGGGTGGCTCACCCCTCCACTTT.

This clone was detected a few times. The chain links TRBV7-9 to TRBJ1-5; 8 bases match TRBD1. The CDR3 loop spans 19 amino acids. V dropped 0 bases and J dropped 1; count of bases not matched to a gene: 11. Germline V gives CDR1 SEHNR, CDR2 FQNEAQ (reference sequence). The CDR3 reads CASSLADFRDRNSNQPQHF. The DNA of the CDR3 is TGTGCCAGCAGCTTAGCCGACTTCCGGGACAGGAACAGCAATCAGCCCCAGCATTTT.

There are a few counts of this clone. The V call is TRBV7-6, the J call TRBJ1-1; tentatively, D is TRBD1 (5 bases). The CDR3 has 15 residues. Deletions cut 4 bases from V and 5 bases from J, with 17 bases between. Germline CDR1 reads SGHVS; CDR2 reads FNYEAQ. This CDR3 is CASSSQDGGGTEAFF. Here the CDR3 DNA reads TGTGCCAGCAGCTCCCAGGACGGTGGGGGTACTGAAGCTTTCTTT.

V is TRBV6-5 and J is TRBJ1-5; TRBD1 is a possible D gene (5 bases). The CDR3 totals 14 residues. Per germline, CDR1 MNHEY and CDR2 SVGAGI. Trimming cost V 6 bases and J 2 bases, with 11 bases left between them. This CDR3 is CASRYQGGNQPQHF. The CDR3 nucleotides read TGTGCCAGCAGATATCAGGGAGGCAATCAGCCCCAGCATTTT.

The CDR3 spells CASSFYGTDPLKLFF. Here the CDR3 DNA reads TGTGCCAGCAGCTTCTACGGGACAGATCCCCTAAAACTGTTTTTT. The rearrangement joins TRBV5-4 to TRBJ1-4, with TRBD1 identical over 7 bases. Per the germline V gene, CDR1 is SGHNT and CDR2 is YYREEE (reference sequence). The ends lost 2 bases at V and 10 bases at J; junction bases unmatched: 11. The CDR3 length is 15 residues.

The chain uses TRBV29-1 and TRBJ2-4; D perhaps matches TRBD2 (6 bases). Germline loops: CDR1 SQVTM, CDR2 ANQGSEA. V lost 6 bases to trimming and J lost 0 bases, with 18 bases between them. This CDR3 region has 16 residues. The CDR3 is CSVSTVGTLAKNIQYF. The CDR3 DNA reads TGCAGCGTCAGTACTGTGGGGACTCTAGCCAAAAACATTCAGTACTTC. Based on the CDR3 plus reference TRBV29-1 and TRBJ2-4, the full variable domain is SAVISQKPSRDICQRGTSLTIQCQVDSQVTMMFWYRQQPGQSLTLIATANQGSEATYESGFVIDKFPISRPNLTFSTLTVSNMSPEDSSIYLCSVSTVGTLAKNIQYFGAGTRLSVL.

The V gene is TRBV4-1, the J gene TRBJ1-2; tentatively, D is TRBD1 (6 bases). Germline values: CDR1 MGHRA, CDR2 YSYEKL. CDR3 length: 16 residues. The ends were cut back, 4 bases at V and 7 bases at J, with 22 bases in the middle. CDR3 region: CASSPWSGGQGSGYTF. The CDR3 nucleotides are TGCGCCAGCAGCCCCTGGTCCGGGGGGCAGGGGTCTGGCTACACCTTC.

V gene TRBV7-9 combines with J gene TRBJ2-5; perhaps TRBD1 as D (6 bases). Trimming left V 2 bases short and J 5 bases short, with 18 bases between. Germline CDR1 is SEHNR and CDR2 is FQNEAQ (reference sequence). The CDR3 sequence is 16 residues long. Here the CDR3 DNA reads TGTGCCAGCAGCTTAATAGGGAAGGGGGTAGGGGAGACCCAGTACTTC. The encoded protein is CASSLIGKGVGETQYF.

The chain has TRBV20-1 and TRBJ2-3; D not certain. The germline V and J ends were trimmed by 2 bases and 5 bases, with 2 bases remaining between them. The CDR3 totals 10 residues. Germline V gene lookup returns CDR1 DFQATT and CDR2 SNEGSKA (reference sequence). The CDR3 is CSARKDTQYF. CDR3 in DNA: TGCAGTGCTAGAAAAGATACGCAGTATTTT.